This TCR beta chain was identified in a study of patients and donors after allogeneic stem cell transplantation. This clonotype was detected a few times. V was shortened by 1 base and J by 4 bases, with 10 bases between the two germline ends. CDR3 length: 14 residues. Per the germline V gene, CDR1 is LGHNA and CDR2 is YNFKEQ. One entry per CDR3 protein, called by TCRdb with MiXCR from the RT-PCR reads. The repertoire includes approximately 150,000 distinct CDR3 sequences, approximately 31% of them detected once, and less than 3.5% sits in the top ten. This sequence joins TRBV4-2 and TRBJ2-5; D may be TRBD2 (5 bases). The source of this sequence is a human donor who was either an allogeneic HSCT recipient or a stem cell or donor lymphocyte infusion donor (not recorded which). It is not recorded whose cells these are; they may come from a transplant donor. Sequenced input: blood, either unsorted or a sorted T cell fraction (not recorded which). The CDR3 nucleotides are TGTGCCAGCAGCCAAGCTCCCGGAGGAGAGACCCAGTACTTC. Translation gives CASSQAPGGETQYF.